The present TCR beta chain was sequenced within a study of identical twins. General study findings and limits: Out-of-frame alpha sequences common to twins were enriched for low generation probability. Abundant beta clonotypes from cord blood had fewer insertions, unlike memory repertoires, which showed none.

This clonotype was seen repeatedly, ten times or more. No antigen is known for it. Template switching introduced a universal primer site, and the cDNA bore unique molecular identifiers. TCRdb analysed the 5' RACE reads with MiXCR anew, one entry per CDR3 protein. The repertoire holds under 300,000 distinct CDR3 sequences, with about 8.9% as singletons. The germline CDR1 and CDR2 sequences are SNHLY and FYNNEI. The trim removed 2 bases at V and 3 bases at J, leaving 1 base unmatched. This CDR3 is built from 14 residues. The same sample was also studied in work on yellow fever vaccine responses in identical twins. That source adds: Reportedly, the T cell response mounted by twins to vaccine seemed partly convergent, partly personalized.

This chain joins TRBV2 and TRBJ2-5; 9 bases agree with TRBD1. The sample consisted of CD8+ T cells sorted from blood. The sequence derives from a woman aged 18-35 years in good health. The CDR3 sequence is CASSERDREETQYF. The CDR3 nucleotides are TGTGCCAGCAGTGAAAGGGACAGGGAAGAGACCCAGTACTTC.